This T cell receptor (beta chain) was sequenced in a study of read filtering for tumor transcriptome and immune sequencing (TCRdb year 2020). For the study in its entirety: The cohort was composed of 17 to 20 male and 13 to 15 female patients, with a mean age of approximately 72 years and an age range of roughly 45 to 80. By revised international staging, about 8 patients were R-ISS I, about 17 were R-ISS II and about 7 were R-ISS III. After DNase treatment, whole-transcriptome libraries were prepared with the TruSeq RNA Access Library Prep Kit. TCR-region mapped reads per sample ranged from about 4 to 11 million with IR-seq versus only 85 to 1273 with RNA-seq. The study compared TCR repertoires from targeted immune repertoire sequencing and bulk whole-transcriptome sequencing run on the same bone marrow samples. A main aim was a read-filtering strategy for immune repertoire data, specifically whether clonotypes supported by a single read should be removed.

This clonotype was recorded many times. The antigen it binds to is not known. No much larger clonotype is one base removed from it; base qualities were not supplied. The Immunoverse kit was used to build TCR libraries from about 400 ng RNA, with molecular barcoded adaptors covering alpha/delta and beta/gamma chains. TCR library preparation used the same RNA that was used for transcriptome sequencing. TCR libraries were sequenced on an Illumina HiSeq 4000 with 2 x 150 cycles. In the source study's methods: TCR reads were aligned to human V, D, J and C references and assembled into CDR3 clonotypes with MiXCR, including quality filtering and error correction. The tcR package in R was used for analysis of clonotype counts and gene usage diversity. For inspection of raw mapping reads, RNA-seq reads were mapped by STAR aligner version 2.5.3a onto GRCh37 of the human genome. To test how sequencing depth affected the clonotypes detected, IR-seq fastq files were randomly downsampled with Seqtk 1.3. The public reads were quality trimmed at Q25 with fastp and then assembled into clones with MiXCR by TCRdb, keeping productive beta chains. Under each unique CDR3 protein, matching rows form one entry showing the most common genes and DNA. The V and J calls were not made by the authors but by TCRdb's processing. For this sample the table gives around 50,000 distinct CDR3 sequences, of which roughly 19% were detected only once. In total, the top ten clones hold about a sixth of the sample.

General conclusions and limits of the study: Rather than purified T cells, the sorted CD138-negative fraction was a mixed bone marrow immune population. Single-read clonotypes made up roughly 82% of clonotypes but only approximately 4% of total reads in IR-seq, compared with around 70% of clonotypes and 35% to 55% of reads in RNA-seq. Clonotypes were captured by IR-seq at much higher depth and more reliably than by RNA-seq, and smaller IR-seq throughput was sufficient for identification of most shared clonotypes. The correlation between IR-seq and RNA-seq shared clonotype proportions was increased by removal of single-read clonotypes.

Each patient had bone marrow sampled at the time of active disease. Ficoll-Hypaque density gradient centrifugation was used to isolate bone marrow mononuclear cells. CD138-negative cells were obtained by negative selection after labeling with CD138 magnetic microbeads on a MACS separator, removing myeloma plasma cells. The purity of the isolated cells was checked by flow cytometry with CD138 antibodies on an Attune NxT. Total RNA was extracted with TRIzol reagent and quantified with a NanoDrop spectrophotometer. For each patient, paired RNA-seq and IR-seq were run on the CD138-negative bone marrow sample from that patient. This TCR was recovered from a donor at least 40 years old with multiple myeloma. Sequencing was carried out using a population of CD138-negative cells sorted from bone marrow. The cell subset or site label, read with the paper, signifies: bone marrow mononuclear cells depleted of CD138+ plasma/myeloma cells by negative magnetic selection.

The bases read TGTGCCAGCAGCCCTCGGACAGGGGTGTATAGCAATCAGCCCCAGCATTTT. It is translated as CASSPRTGVYSNQPQHF. The rearrangement combines TRBV12-3 or TRBV12-4 with TRBJ1-5; a stretch of 9 junction bases matches TRBD1. V ends up 6 bases short and J 0 bases short, with an unmatched junction base count of 9. Including cysteine and phenylalanine, the CDR3 has 17 amino acids. Kept here is only the CDR3 DNA, which spans 51 bases and is read in frame from base 1.